The 16 T cell receptor beta chains in this list originate from one sample, sequenced in a study of T cells in Graves' hyperthyroidism and ophthalmopathy. There were TCR beta CDR3 regions amplified from RNA transcripts. Primed by the HTBI set, a first-round RT-PCR was run on the TCR CDR3. TCRdb analysed the multiplex PCR reads with MiXCR anew, one entry per CDR3 protein. Of about 300,000 distinct CDR3 sequences listed, approximately 15% are singletons. Sequencing was performed on blood. The receptors derive from a woman between 40 and 50 years old with Graves' hyperthyroidism.

This clonotype was seen repeatedly, ten times or more. V gene TRBV11-3 combines with J gene TRBJ2-3, with D possibly TRBD1 on 6 matching bases. The germline CDR1 and CDR2 sequences are SGHNT and YENEEA. This CDR3 is 15 amino acids long. DNA of the CDR3: TGTCCCACCAAAGGGGGAAGGGACCCTCGTTATACGCAGTATTTT. It specifies CPTKGGRDPRYTQYF.

Points on this clonotype: A much larger clonotype is one base distant, so this may be a read error. The rearrangement uses TRBV27 and TRBJ2-2; no clear D gene. CDR3 length: 13 residues. The germline V gene has CDR1 MNHEY and CDR2 SMNVEV (reference sequence). CDR3: CPSSLLPPRELFF. The CDR3 region has the DNA TGTCCCAGCAGTTTATTGCCCCCAAGGGAGCTGTTTTTT.

V gene TRBV6-5 combines with J gene TRBJ2-5; D unresolved. The V end was cut by 0 bases, the J end by 2 bases, with 4 bases between. Germline assignment: CDR1 MNHEY and CDR2 SVGAGI. The CDR3 extends over 13 amino acids. Here the CDR3 reads CASSYSQQETQYF. The CDR3 DNA reads TGTGCCAGCAGTTACTCACAACAAGAGACCCAGTACTTC.

This clonotype has a count of ten or more. The rearrangement links TRBV18 to TRBJ1-2; D is ambiguous. Trimming cost V 1 base and J 8 bases, with 14 bases left between them. This CDR3 has 14 residues. The germline V gene encodes CDR1 KGHSH and CDR2 LQKENI. The CDR3 loop reads CASSPRGLEGGYTF. CDR3 sequence (DNA): TGTGCCAGCTCACCACGAGGACTTGAGGGAGGCTACACCTTC.

There are many counts of this clonotype. V and J are TRBV12-3 or TRBV12-4 and TRBJ2-2; D gene ambiguous. Between the trimmed V and J ends, which lost 7 bases and 6 bases, there was a span of 12 bases. The CDR3 length is 13 residues. The CDR3 nucleotides are TGTGCCAGCAACCCTTCGGGCCCCGGGGAGCTGTTTTTT. Protein: CASNPSGPGELFF.

This clonotype has more than one count but fewer than ten. The genes are TRBV6-1 and TRBJ1-2, with TRBD1 matching 7 bases. The CDR3 is 14 amino acids. The V gene's germline CDR1 is MNHNS and CDR2 SASEGT. Unmatched junction bases numbered 7, after V lost 6 bases and J lost 3 bases. The CDR3 DNA reads TGTGCCAGCAGCCTCGGGACAGCTTACTATGGCTACACCTTC. Translated, it gives CASSLGTAYYGYTF.

The chain combines TRBV29-1 with TRBJ2-5; TRBD2 aligns across 9 bases. This CDR3 has 14 amino acids. Germline V gene data show CDR1 as SQVTM and CDR2 as ANQGSEA. Trimming cost V 7 bases and J 5 bases; bases outside gene matches: 11. CDR3 in DNA: TGCAGCGCCTCGGGTAGCGGGAGCTGGGAGACCCAGTACTTC. Translation: CSASGSGSWETQYF.

This rearrangement joins TRBV18 to TRBJ2-1, with 9 bases that match TRBD2. With V trimmed by 0 bases and J by 5 bases, 5 bases remained unmatched. This CDR3 comprises 16 residues. CDR1 KGHSH and CDR2 LQKENI come from the germline V gene. The CDR3: CASSPPSSSGNNEQFF. In DNA form, the CDR3 reads TGTGCCAGCTCACCACCAAGCTCTAGCGGGAACAATGAGCAGTTCTTC.

The table lists this clonotype with many counts. The chain uses TRBV12-3 or TRBV12-4 and TRBJ2-5; 9 nucleotides line up with TRBD1. The ends lost 6 bases at V and 6 bases at J; junction bases unmatched: 8. The CDR3 runs to 14 residues. In DNA form, the CDR3 reads TGTGCCAGCAGCTATGACAGGGGGATGAAGACCCAGTACTTC. Protein product: CASSYDRGMKTQYF.

This clonotype showed up many times. In DNA, the CDR3 is TGTGCCAGCAGACCCAACACCGGGGATGAAAAACTGTTTTTT. This sequence encodes CASRPNTGDEKLFF. The V call is TRBV12-3 or TRBV12-4, the J call TRBJ1-4; D unresolved. With 6 bases removed from V and 6 bases from J, the gap between germline ends came to 14 bases. CDR3 length: 14 residues.

This clonotype was observed many times. The chain combines TRBV12-3 or TRBV12-4 with TRBJ1-1, with 7 positions matching TRBD1. The V and J ends lost 4 bases and 9 bases, in that order; junction bases with no gene match: 5. The length of the CDR3 is 12 residues. CDR3 DNA: TGTGCCAGCAGTTCGACAGGGTCGAAAGCTTTCTTT. Protein sequence: CASSSTGSKAFF.

V and J are TRBV6-1 and TRBJ2-7; D unresolved. There are 14 residues in the CDR3. V was clipped by 6 bases and J by 3 bases, with 15 bases between them. The germline V gene has CDR1 MNHNS and CDR2 SASEGT. CDR3 sequence reads: CASSVERARYEQYF. The CDR3 DNA follows: TGTGCCAGCAGCGTCGAGAGAGCCCGCTACGAGCAGTACTTC.

Comment on this clonotype: This may be a read error: a much more frequent sequence differs by one nucleotide. The V and J genes are TRBV5-8 and TRBJ1-4; D not certain. Germline V gives CDR1 SGHTS, CDR2 YDEGEE. The V gene lost 3 bases and the J gene lost 0 bases, with 12 bases spanning the gap. This CDR3 is built from 16 residues. The CDR3 spells CASSSRRTSTNEKLFF. As DNA, the CDR3 is TGTGCCAGCAGCTCCAGAAGGACCTCAACTAATGAAAAACTGTTTTTT.

V is TRBV18 and J is TRBJ2-5; TRBD1 aligns across 10 bases. CDR3 length: 16 residues. Unmatched junction bases numbered 4, after V lost 0 bases and J lost 3 bases. Germline loops: CDR1 KGHSH, CDR2 LQKENI. The DNA of the CDR3 is TGTGCCAGCTCACCACCGGGACAGGGGAAAGAAGAGACCCAGTACTTC. Protein product: CASSPPGQGKEETQYF.

As regards this clonotype: A clone one base away is much larger, so this may be a read error. It is likely a read error, because the conserved phenylalanine at the end of the CDR3 is missing. This chain uses TRBV13 with TRBJ1-1; TRBD1 might be the D (5 bases). The V and J ends lost 5 bases and 4 bases respectively, with 14 bases between them. CDR3 length: 14 amino acids. Germline-derived CDR1 and CDR2 are PRHDT and FYEKMQ (reference sequence). CDR3 residues: CASSARDWGTEAFS. CDR3 coding DNA: TGTGCCAGCAGCGCAAGGGACTGGGGCACTGAAGCTTTCTCT.

This clonotype was counted many times. The J gene is TRBJ2-1, the V gene TRBV7-3; 9 positions match TRBD2. CDR1 and CDR2 (germline): SGHTA, FQGTGA. The length of the CDR3 is 16 residues. J gave up 12 bases and V 0 bases, and 12 bases lay outside the gene matches. This CDR3 is CASSLTMASGIVGQFF. CDR3 coding DNA: TGTGCCAGCAGCTTAACGATGGCTAGCGGGATAGTGGGGCAGTTCTTC.